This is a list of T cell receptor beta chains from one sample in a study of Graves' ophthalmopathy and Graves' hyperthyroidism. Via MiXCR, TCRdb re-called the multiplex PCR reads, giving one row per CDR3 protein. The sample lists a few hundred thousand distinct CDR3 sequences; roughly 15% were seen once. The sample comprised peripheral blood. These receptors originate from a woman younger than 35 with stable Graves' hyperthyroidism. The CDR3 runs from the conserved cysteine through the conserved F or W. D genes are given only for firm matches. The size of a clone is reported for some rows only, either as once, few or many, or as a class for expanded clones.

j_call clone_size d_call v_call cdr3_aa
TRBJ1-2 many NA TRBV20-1 CSAREGQTGRYGYTF
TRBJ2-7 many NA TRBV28 CASSFPSAQSGLDYEQYF
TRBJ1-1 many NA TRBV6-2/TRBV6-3 CASRRATGNTEAFF
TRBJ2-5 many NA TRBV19 CASSARIGAGETQYF
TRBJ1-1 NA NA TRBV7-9 CATSKMAGGTEAFF
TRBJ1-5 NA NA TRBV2 CASRTVGQDQPQHF
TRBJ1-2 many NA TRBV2 CASTGGYTF
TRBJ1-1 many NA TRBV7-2 CASSLRLTPEAFF
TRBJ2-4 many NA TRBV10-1 CASSESGTTDIQYF
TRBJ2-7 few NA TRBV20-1 CSARGQGLSYEQYF
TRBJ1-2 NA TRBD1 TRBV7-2 CASSGSRGRSYGYTF
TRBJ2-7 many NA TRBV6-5 CASSSDLGGSYEQYF
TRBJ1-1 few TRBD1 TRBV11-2 CASSSDQGGDTEAFF
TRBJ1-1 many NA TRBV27 CASSLIAGATEAFF
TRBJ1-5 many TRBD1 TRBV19 CASSIDTGGDRSYNQPQHF
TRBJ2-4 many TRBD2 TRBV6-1 CASLSGGDAKNIKYF
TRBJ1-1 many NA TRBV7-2 CASSSYGDATEAFF